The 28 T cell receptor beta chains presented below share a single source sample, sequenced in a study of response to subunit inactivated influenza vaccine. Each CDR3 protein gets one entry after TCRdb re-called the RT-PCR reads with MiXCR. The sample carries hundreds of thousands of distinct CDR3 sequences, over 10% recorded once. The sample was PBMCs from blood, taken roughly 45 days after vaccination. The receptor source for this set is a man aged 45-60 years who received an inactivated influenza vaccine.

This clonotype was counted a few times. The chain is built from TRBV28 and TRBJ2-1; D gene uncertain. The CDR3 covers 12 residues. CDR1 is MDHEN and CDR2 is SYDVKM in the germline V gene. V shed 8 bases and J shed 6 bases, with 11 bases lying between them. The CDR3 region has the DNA TGTGCCAGCTCGGTAAGGATCAATGAGCAGTTCTTC. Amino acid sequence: CASSVRINEQFF.

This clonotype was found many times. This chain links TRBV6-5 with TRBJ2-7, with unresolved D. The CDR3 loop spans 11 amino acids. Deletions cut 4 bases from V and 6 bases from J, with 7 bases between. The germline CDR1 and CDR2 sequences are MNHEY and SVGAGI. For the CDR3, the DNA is TGTGCCAGCAGTTCCCCGCCCGAGCAGTACTTC. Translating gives CASSSPPEQYF.

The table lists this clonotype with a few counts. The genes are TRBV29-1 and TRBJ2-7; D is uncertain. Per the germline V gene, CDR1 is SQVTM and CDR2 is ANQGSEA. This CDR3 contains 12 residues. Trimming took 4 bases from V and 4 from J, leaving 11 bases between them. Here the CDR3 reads CSVVVLGYEQYF. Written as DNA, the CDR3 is TGCAGCGTTGTAGTCCTAGGGTACGAGCAGTACTTC.

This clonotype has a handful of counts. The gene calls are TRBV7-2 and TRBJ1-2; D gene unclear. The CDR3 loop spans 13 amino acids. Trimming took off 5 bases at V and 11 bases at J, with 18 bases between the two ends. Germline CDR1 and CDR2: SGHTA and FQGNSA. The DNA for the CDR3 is TGTGCCAGCAGCCTAAATCAGGAGGACCGATACACCTTC. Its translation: CASSLNQEDRYTF.

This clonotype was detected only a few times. The CDR3 sequence: CSAPGGDGYTF. CDR3 nucleotides: TGCAGTGCTCCCGGAGGGGATGGCTACACCTTC. The chain has TRBV20-1 and TRBJ1-2, with D perhaps matching TRBD1 (5 bases). The CDR3 runs 11 residues. Germline values: CDR1 DFQATT, CDR2 SNEGSKA (reference sequence). Trimming took off 5 bases at V and 6 bases at J, with 10 bases between the two ends.

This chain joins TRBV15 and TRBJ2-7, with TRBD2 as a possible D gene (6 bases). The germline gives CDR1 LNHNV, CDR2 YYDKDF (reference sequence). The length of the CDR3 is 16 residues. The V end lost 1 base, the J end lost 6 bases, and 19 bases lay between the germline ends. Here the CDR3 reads CATSRGTWGLGGEQYF. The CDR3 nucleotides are TGTGCCACCAGCAGAGGGACGTGGGGCTTGGGGGGCGAGCAGTACTTC.

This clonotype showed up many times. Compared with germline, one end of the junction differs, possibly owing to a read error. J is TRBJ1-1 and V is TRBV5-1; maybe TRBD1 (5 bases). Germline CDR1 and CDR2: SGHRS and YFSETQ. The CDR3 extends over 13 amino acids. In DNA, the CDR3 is TGTGCCAGCAGCTTAGGAGGGGACACTGAAGCTTTCTTT. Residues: CASSLGGDTEAFF.

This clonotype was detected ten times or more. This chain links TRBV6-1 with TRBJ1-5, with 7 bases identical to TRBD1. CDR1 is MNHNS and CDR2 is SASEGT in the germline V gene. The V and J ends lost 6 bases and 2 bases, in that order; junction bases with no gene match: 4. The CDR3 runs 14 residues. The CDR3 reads CASSGQVRNQPQHF. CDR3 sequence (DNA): TGTGCCAGCAGCGGACAGGTGCGCAATCAGCCCCAGCATTTT.

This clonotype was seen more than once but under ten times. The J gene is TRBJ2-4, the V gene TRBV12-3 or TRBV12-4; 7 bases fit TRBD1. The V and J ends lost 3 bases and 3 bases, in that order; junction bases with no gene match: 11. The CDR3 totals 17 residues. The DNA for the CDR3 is TGTGCCAGCAGTTTTAGGGGGCTGGCGGACCACAAAAACATTCAGTACTTC. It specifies CASSFRGLADHKNIQYF.

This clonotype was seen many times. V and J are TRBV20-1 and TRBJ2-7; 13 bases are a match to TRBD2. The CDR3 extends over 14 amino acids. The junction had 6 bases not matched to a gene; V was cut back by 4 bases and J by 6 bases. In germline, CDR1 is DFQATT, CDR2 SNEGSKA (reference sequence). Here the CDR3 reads CSAKLAGGPGEQYF. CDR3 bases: TGCAGTGCTAAACTAGCGGGAGGGCCTGGCGAGCAGTACTTC.

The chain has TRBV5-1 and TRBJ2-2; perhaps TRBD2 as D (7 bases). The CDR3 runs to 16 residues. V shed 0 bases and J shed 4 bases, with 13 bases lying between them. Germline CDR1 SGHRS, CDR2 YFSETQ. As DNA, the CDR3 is TGCGCCAGCAGCTTGGATCGGGGGGCGGCCACCGGGGAGCTGTTTTTT. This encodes CASSLDRGAATGELFF.

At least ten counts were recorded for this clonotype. The CDR3 region is CATSDSGQQETQYF. Here the CDR3 DNA reads TGTGCCACCAGTGATTCAGGGCAGCAAGAGACCCAGTACTTC. The chain recombines TRBV24-1 with TRBJ2-5; D might be TRBD1 (5 bases). Germline V gene sequence: CDR1 KGHDR, CDR2 SFDVKD. Trimming removed 2 bases from V and 2 bases from J, with 8 bases in between. The CDR3 is 14 amino acids.

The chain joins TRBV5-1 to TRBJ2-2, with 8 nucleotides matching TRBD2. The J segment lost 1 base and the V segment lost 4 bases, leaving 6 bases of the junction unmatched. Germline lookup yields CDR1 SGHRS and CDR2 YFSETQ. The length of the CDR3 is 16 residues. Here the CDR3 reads CASSHLSGKNTGELFF. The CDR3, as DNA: TGCGCCAGCAGCCATCTTAGCGGGAAGAACACCGGGGAGCTGTTTTTT.

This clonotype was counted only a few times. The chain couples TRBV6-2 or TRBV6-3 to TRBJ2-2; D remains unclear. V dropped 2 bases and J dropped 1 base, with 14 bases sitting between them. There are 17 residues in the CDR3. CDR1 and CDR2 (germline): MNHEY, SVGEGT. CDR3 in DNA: TGTGCCAGCAGTTACCTCTCTCTATGGGGGAACACCGGGGAGCTGTTTTTT. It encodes CASSYLSLWGNTGELFF.

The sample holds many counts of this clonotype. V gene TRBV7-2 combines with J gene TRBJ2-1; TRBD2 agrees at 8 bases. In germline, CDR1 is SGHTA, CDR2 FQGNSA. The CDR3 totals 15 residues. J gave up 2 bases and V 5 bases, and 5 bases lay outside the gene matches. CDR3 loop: CASSLTSGTYNEQFF. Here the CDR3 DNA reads TGTGCCAGCAGCCTTACTAGCGGAACCTACAATGAGCAGTTCTTC.

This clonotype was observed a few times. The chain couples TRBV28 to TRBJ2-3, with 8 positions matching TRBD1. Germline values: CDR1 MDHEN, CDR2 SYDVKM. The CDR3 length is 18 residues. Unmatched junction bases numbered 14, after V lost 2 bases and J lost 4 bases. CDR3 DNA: TGTGCCAGCAGTTTAACCCAAAGGGGCAGGGGGCGCCCAGATACGCAGTATTTT. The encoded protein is CASSLTQRGRGRPDTQYF.

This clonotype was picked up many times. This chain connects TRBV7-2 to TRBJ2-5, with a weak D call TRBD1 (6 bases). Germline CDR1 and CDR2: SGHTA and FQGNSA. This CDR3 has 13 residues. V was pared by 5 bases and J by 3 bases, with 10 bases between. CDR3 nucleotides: TGTGCCAGCAGCCCAGGACAGAAAGAGACCCAGTACTTC. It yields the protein CASSPGQKETQYF.

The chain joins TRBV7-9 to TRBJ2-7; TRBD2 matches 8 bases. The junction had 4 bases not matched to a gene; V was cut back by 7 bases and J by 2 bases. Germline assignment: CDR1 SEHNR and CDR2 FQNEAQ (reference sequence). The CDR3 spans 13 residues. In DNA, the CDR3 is TGTGCCAGCACTGGCGGGAGGACCTACGAGCAGTACTTC. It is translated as CASTGGRTYEQYF.

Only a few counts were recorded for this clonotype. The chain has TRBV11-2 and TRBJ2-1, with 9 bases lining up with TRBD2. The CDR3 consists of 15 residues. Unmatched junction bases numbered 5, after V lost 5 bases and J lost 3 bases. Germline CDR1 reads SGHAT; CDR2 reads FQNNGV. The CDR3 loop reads CASSRVLAGYNEQFF. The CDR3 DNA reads TGTGCCAGCAGCAGAGTACTAGCGGGCTACAATGAGCAGTTCTTC. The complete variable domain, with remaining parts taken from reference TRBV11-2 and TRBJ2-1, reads EAGVAQSPRYKIIEKRQSVAFWCNPISGHATLYWYQQILGQGPKLLIQFQNNGVVDDSQLPKDRFSAERLKGVDSTLKIQPAKLEDSAVYLCASSRVLAGYNEQFFGPGTRLTVL.

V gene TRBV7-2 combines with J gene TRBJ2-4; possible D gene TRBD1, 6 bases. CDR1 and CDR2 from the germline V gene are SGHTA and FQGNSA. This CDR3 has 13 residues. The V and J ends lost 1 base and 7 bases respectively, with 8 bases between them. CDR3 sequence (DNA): TGTGCCAGCAGCTTAGTAAGGGGGAACATTCAGTACTTC. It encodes CASSLVRGNIQYF.

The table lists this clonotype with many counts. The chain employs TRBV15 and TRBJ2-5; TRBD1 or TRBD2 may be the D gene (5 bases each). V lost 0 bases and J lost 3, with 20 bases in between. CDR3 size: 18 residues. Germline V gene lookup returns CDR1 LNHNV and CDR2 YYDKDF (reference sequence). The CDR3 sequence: CATSRENLLNWGKETQYF. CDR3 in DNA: TGTGCCACCAGCAGAGAGAACCTGTTAAACTGGGGGAAAGAGACCCAGTACTTC.

CDR3 nucleotide sequence: TGCGCCAGCAGCTTTGACACCTTGGGGGAGCAGTACTTC. Translating gives CASSFDTLGEQYF. The chain couples TRBV5-1 to TRBJ2-7; D ambiguous. The CDR3 consists of 13 residues. Germline values: CDR1 SGHRS, CDR2 YFSETQ. V lost 2 bases and J 7 bases, leaving 13 bases between the germline ends.

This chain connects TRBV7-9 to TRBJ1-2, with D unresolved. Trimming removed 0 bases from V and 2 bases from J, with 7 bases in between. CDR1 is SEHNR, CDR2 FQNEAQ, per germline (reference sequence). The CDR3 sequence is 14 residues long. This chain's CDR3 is CASSLAAANYGYTF. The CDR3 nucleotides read TGTGCCAGCAGCTTAGCAGCGGCAAACTATGGCTACACCTTC.

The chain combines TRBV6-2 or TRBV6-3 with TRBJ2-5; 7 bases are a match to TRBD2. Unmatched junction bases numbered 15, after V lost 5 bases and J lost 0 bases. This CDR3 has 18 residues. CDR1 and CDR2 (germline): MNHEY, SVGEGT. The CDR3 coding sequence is TGTGCCAGCAGTCGTCCCCCTGGAAGCGGGGCGAACCAAGAGACCCAGTACTTC. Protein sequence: CASSRPPGSGANQETQYF.

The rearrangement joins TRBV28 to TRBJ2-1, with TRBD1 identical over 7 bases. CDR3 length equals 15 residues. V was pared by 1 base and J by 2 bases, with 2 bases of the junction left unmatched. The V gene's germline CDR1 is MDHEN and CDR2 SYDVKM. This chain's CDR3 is CASSLFQGAYNEQFF. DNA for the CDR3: TGTGCCAGCAGTTTATTTCAGGGGGCCTACAATGAGCAGTTCTTC.

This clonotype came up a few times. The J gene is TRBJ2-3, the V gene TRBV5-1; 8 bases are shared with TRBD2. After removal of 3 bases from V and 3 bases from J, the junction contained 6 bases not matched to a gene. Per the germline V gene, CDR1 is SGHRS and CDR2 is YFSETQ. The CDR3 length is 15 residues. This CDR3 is CASSSGLEGTDTQYF. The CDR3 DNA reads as TGCGCCAGCAGCTCGGGACTAGAAGGGACAGATACGCAGTATTTT.

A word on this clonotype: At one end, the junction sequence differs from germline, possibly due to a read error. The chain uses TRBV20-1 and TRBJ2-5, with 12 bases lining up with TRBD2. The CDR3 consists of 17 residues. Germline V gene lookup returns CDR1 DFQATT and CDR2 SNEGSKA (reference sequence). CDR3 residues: CCARVGLAGGPVETQYF. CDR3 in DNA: TGCTGTGCTAGAGTTGGGCTAGCGGGAGGGCCTGTGGAGACCCAGTACTTC.

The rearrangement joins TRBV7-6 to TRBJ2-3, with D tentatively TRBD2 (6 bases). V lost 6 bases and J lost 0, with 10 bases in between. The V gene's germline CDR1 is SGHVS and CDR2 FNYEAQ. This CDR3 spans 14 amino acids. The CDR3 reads CASRGGFSTDTQYF. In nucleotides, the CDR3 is TGTGCCAGCAGGGGAGGATTTAGCACAGATACGCAGTATTTT. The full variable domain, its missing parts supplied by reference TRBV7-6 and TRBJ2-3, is GAGVSQSPRYKVTKRGQDVALRCDPISGHVSLYWYRQALGQGPEFLTYFNYEAQQDKSGLPNDRFSAERPEGSISTLTIQRTEQRDSAMYRCASRGGFSTDTQYFGPGTRLTVL.